Listed below are T cell receptor beta chains from one sample, sequenced in a study of blood T cell repertoires in COVID-19. Produced via immunoSEQ multiplex PCR; TCRdb's table is partial and in-frame only. The sample yields 26,000 or so clones, around nine tenths seen once. Sequencing was performed on peripheral blood. The receptors here all came from a human donor with active COVID-19. The donor label of this sample is uncertain. Both conserved end residues are part of each CDR3. D genes are given only for firm matches. Clone size is given for some rows only: seen once, a few or many times, or a class if the clone is expanded.

>-|TRBD2|TRBJ2-2|TRBV19
CASSATIAGGPQGELFF
TGTGCCAGTAGTGCCACGATAGCGGGGGGCCCTCAAGGGGAGCTGTTTTTT
>once|-|TRBJ1-1|TRBV11-2
CASSLDPFTEAFF
TGTGCCAGCAGCTTAGACCCCTTCACTGAAGCTTTCTTT
>-|TRBD2|TRBJ2-3|TRBV5-5
CASSLAGLAGADTQYF
TGTGCCAGCAGCTTGGCGGGACTAGCGGGAGCAGATACGCAGTATTTT
>-|-|TRBJ1-1|TRBV6-5
CASSHIQGNTEAFF
TGTGCCAGCAGTCATATTCAGGGGAACACTGAAGCTTTCTTT
>-|TRBD1|TRBJ2-3|TRBV7-9
CASSLTGGPGRSTDTQYF
TGTGCCAGCAGCCTCACAGGGGGACCGGGACGCAGCACAGATACGCAGTATTTT
>-|-|TRBJ1-3|TRBV9
CASSVGQPYSGNTIYF
TGTGCCAGCAGCGTAGGACAGCCTTACTCTGGAAACACCATATATTTT
>few|-|TRBJ2-7|TRBV4-1
CASSQSDHYEQYF
TGCGCCAGCAGCCAAAGCGATCACTACGAGCAGTACTTC
>-|TRBD1|TRBJ2-1|TRBV27
CASSYTGGGYNEQFF
TGTGCCAGCAGCTATACAGGGGGAGGTTACAATGAGCAGTTCTTC
>-|-|TRBJ1-1|TRBV30
CAWSPLGGTSGTEAFF
TGTGCCTGGAGTCCCTTAGGGGGTACATCGGGAACTGAAGCTTTCTTT
>-|TRBD1|TRBJ1-3|TRBV6-2/TRBV6-3
CASSYRRRGPPGTGNTIYF
TGTGCCAGCAGTTACCGGCGCAGGGGGCCCCCAGGGACTGGAAACACCATATATTTT
>-|TRBD1|TRBJ1-5|TRBV19
CATHPPSGTGDQPQHF
TGTGCCACCCACCCACCCTCCGGGACAGGGGATCAGCCCCAGCATTTT
>-|TRBD2|TRBJ2-3|TRBV4-1
CASSPFLTSGLSADTQYF
TGCGCCAGCAGCCCTTTCCTTACTAGCGGACTCTCCGCAGATACGCAGTATTTT
>-|-|TRBJ2-7|TRBV5-4
CASSLSLDSSYEQYF
TGTGCCAGCAGCTTATCCCTCGATAGCTCCTACGAGCAGTACTTC
>-|TRBD1|TRBJ1-2|TRBV11-2
CASRSTPQGPGTF
TGTGCCAGCAGATCCACCCCACAGGGGCCGGGGACCTTC
>-|-|TRBJ1-6|TRBV9
CASSVTATSPLHF
TGTGCCAGCAGCGTTACAGCTACTTCACCCCTCCACTTT
>-|-|TRBJ1-3|TRBV6-5
CASSRGVPGNTIYF
TGTGCCAGCAGCCGGGGGGTACCTGGAAACACCATATATTTT
>-|-|TRBJ2-1|TRBV7-9
CASSPGDGLNEQFF
TGTGCCAGCAGCCCAGGGGACGGCCTCAATGAGCAGTTCTTC
>-|-|TRBJ2-5|TRBV13
CASSSPTQGQETQYF
TGTGCCAGCAGCTCACCAACGCAGGGTCAAGAGACCCAGTACTTC
>-|TRBD1|TRBJ1-2|TRBV7-9
CASSLDTRQGYGYTF
TGTGCCAGCAGCTTAGACACACGACAGGGCTATGGCTACACCTTC
>-|TRBD1|TRBJ1-6|TRBV9
CASSVEGTVGLPLHF
TGTGCCAGCAGCGTAGAAGGGACAGTGGGTTTACCCCTCCACTTT
>-|TRBD2|TRBJ2-3|TRBV7-9
CASKLAGGSTDTQYF
TGTGCCAGCAAACTAGCGGGGGGGAGCACAGATACGCAGTATTTT
>-|-|TRBJ1-1|TRBV2
CASIVTSFNTEAFF
TGTGCCAGCATAGTGACTTCTTTTAACACTGAAGCTTTCTTT
>-|TRBD2|TRBJ2-2|TRBV5-4
CASSLFGGDTGELFF
TGTGCCAGCAGCTTGTTCGGGGGGGACACCGGGGAGCTGTTTTTT
>-|-|TRBJ1-6|TRBV28
CATRVDGSSYNSPLHF
TGTGCCACCAGAGTGGACGGGAGCTCCTATAATTCACCCCTCCACTTT
>-|TRBD2|TRBJ2-7|TRBV7-2
CASSFGGAVQQYF
TGTGCCAGCAGCTTCGGGGGGGCCGTACAGCAGTACTTC
>-|-|TRBJ1-2|TRBV27
CASSLSPSGVDGYTF
TGTGCCAGCAGTTTATCCCCTTCAGGGGTCGACGGCTACACCTTC
>-|-|TRBJ1-2|TRBV6-5
CASSYSVRGGYTF
TGTGCCAGCAGTTACTCCGTCCGCGGGGGCTACACCTTC
>few|TRBD1|TRBJ1-2|TRBV7-9
CASSPRTGNGYTF
TGTGCCAGCAGCCCCCGGACAGGGAATGGCTACACCTTC
>-|TRBD1|TRBJ2-4|TRBV19
CASSLQTGKKNIQYF
TGTGCCAGTAGTCTCCAGACAGGGAAAAAAAACATTCAGTACTTC
>once|-|TRBJ1-2|TRBV4-2
CASSQAGSNYGYTF
TGTGCCAGCAGCCAAGCTGGCAGTAACTATGGCTACACCTTC
>-|TRBD1|TRBJ1-2|TRBV6-2/TRBV6-3
CASSNRGFIHGYTF
TGTGCCAGCAGCAACAGGGGATTCATCCATGGCTACACCTTC
>-|-|TRBJ1-6|TRBV27
CASSYRAGGSYNSPLHF
TGTGCCAGCAGTTATAGGGCAGGAGGCTCCTATAATTCACCCCTCCACTTT
>-|TRBD1|TRBJ2-4|TRBV19
CASSQRTGVAKNIQYF
TGTGCCAGTAGTCAGCGGACAGGTGTAGCCAAAAACATTCAGTACTTC
>-|TRBD1|TRBJ2-3|TRBV7-8
CASSPRTGADTQYF
TGTGCCAGCAGCCCTCGGACAGGGGCCGATACGCAGTATTTT
>-|-|TRBJ1-5|TRBV3-1/TRBV3-2
CASSQANSNQPQHF
TGTGCCAGCAGCCAAGCTAATAGCAATCAGCCCCAGCATTTT
>-|-|TRBJ1-5|TRBV4-3
CASSQDMSGNQPQHF
TGCGCCAGCAGCCAAGATATGTCAGGGAATCAGCCCCAGCATTTT
>-|TRBD1|TRBJ2-7|TRBV6-5
CASSWDSASYEQYF
TGTGCCAGCAGTTGGGACAGTGCCTCCTACGAGCAGTACTTC
>-|-|TRBJ1-4|TRBV27
CASSLSESREKLFF
TGTGCCAGCAGTTTGTCCGAATCACGGGAAAAACTGTTTTTT
>-|TRBD1|TRBJ1-6|TRBV19
CASSRQGNSPLHF
TGTGCCAGTAGCCGACAGGGTAATTCACCCCTCCACTTT
>-|-|TRBJ1-1|TRBV3-1/TRBV3-2
CASSQGANTEAFF
TGTGCCAGCAGCCAGGGGGCTAACACTGAAGCTTTCTTT
>once|TRBD2|TRBJ2-7|TRBV9
CASSPQISSGSYEQYF
TGTGCCAGCAGCCCTCAGATTTCTAGCGGGAGTTATGAGCAGTACTTC
>-|-|TRBJ1-2|TRBV7-6
CASSLGAQQGNYGYTF
TGTGCCAGCAGCTTAGGGGCACAACAGGGAAATTATGGCTACACCTTC
>once|TRBD1|TRBJ2-7|TRBV5-4
CASSLGSWTGDTYEQYF
TGTGCCAGCAGCTTGGGGAGTTGGACAGGGGACACCTACGAGCAGTACTTC